This T cell receptor beta chain was retrieved from a study of T-cell memory formation after mild COVID-19. Study conclusions and caveats: Second-wave clones with a day 37 peak had unconfirmed SARS-CoV-2 specificity. Later expanders leaned CD4+, whereas clones that contracted between day 15 and 85 were balanced CD4/CD8.

There are many counts of this clonotype. The antigen remains unidentified. Researchers used 5'RACE with constant-segment primers to make TCR alpha and TCR beta cDNA libraries that carry sample barcodes and UMIs. TCRdb fed the 5' RACE reads into MiXCR, producing one record per CDR3 protein. Among around 6,000 distinct CDR3 sequences listed, over 15% were seen once. Trimming took off 2 bases at V and 0 bases at J, with 7 bases between the two ends. The length of the CDR3 is 14 residues. Germline CDR1 reads MNHEY; CDR2 reads SMNVEV (reference sequence). The TCR comes from an adult woman who had mild COVID-19 (a few samples of this study predate the infection). Cell type and time point are not known. Sequences were obtained from PBMCs or a T cell subset sorted from them (not recorded which). J is TRBJ2-5 and V is TRBV27; D is unresolved. The CDR3 sequence is CASSLKLYQETQYF. The CDR3 DNA follows: TGTGCCAGCAGTTTAAAATTGTACCAAGAGACCCAGTACTTC.